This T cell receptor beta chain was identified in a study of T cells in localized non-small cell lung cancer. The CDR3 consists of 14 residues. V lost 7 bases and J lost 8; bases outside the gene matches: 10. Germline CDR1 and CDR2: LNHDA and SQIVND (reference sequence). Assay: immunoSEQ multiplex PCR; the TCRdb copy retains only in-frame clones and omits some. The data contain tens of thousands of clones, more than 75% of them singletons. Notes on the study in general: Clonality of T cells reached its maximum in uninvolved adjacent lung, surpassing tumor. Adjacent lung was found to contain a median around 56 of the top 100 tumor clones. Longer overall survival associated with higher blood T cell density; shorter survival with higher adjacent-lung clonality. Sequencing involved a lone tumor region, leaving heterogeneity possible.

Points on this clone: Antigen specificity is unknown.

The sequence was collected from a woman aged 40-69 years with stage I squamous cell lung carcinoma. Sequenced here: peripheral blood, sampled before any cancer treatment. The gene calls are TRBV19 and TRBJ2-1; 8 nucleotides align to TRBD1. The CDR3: CASTGQGAVDEQFF. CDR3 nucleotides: TGTGCCAGTACTGGCCAGGGGGCGGTCGATGAGCAGTTCTTC.